Below, 9 T cell receptor beta chains from the same sample are listed, as sequenced in a study of PD-1 blockade in mismatch repair-deficient tumors. Sequenced by immunoSEQ multiplex PCR; TCRdb stores in-frame clones only, minus some. Among about 63,000 clones, around 88% were seen once, and the ten largest hold roughly 13%. The source material was peripheral blood, sampled 52 weeks after starting pembrolizumab. Source of these receptors: an adult with mismatch repair-deficient cancer.

The V gene is TRBV5-1, the J gene TRBJ2-7, with 9 bases identical to TRBD2. The CDR3 length is 16 residues. The V segment lost 0 bases and the J segment 0 bases; nucleotides outside the gene matches: 4. Germline-derived CDR1 and CDR2 are SGHRS and YFSETQ. CDR3 sequence: CASSLGAGGVSYEQYF. In nucleotides, the CDR3 is TGCGCCAGCAGCTTGGGTGCGGGAGGGGTCTCCTACGAGCAGTACTTC.

V is TRBV27 and J is TRBJ2-7; D is perhaps TRBD2 (6 bases). This CDR3 is built from 14 residues. The germline V and J ends were trimmed by 5 bases and 5 bases, with 16 bases remaining between them. Germline V CDR1 and CDR2: MNHEY, SMNVEV (reference sequence). CDR3 in DNA: TGTGCCAGCAGTACTATACCCTCGGGGGACGAGCAGTACTTC. Protein product: CASSTIPSGDEQYF.

The chain is built from TRBV6-5 and TRBJ2-6; tentatively, D is TRBD2 (5 bases). The CDR3 covers 15 residues. Trimming took 6 bases from V and 2 from J, leaving 11 bases between them. Germline V gene data show CDR1 as MNHEY and CDR2 as SVGAGI. The CDR3 DNA reads TGTGCCAGCAGCGCGGGTATGGCTGGGGCCAACGTCCTGACTTTC. Its translation: CASSAGMAGANVLTF.

This rearrangement joins TRBV15 to TRBJ1-1, with D maybe TRBD1 (5 bases). The germline V gene has CDR1 LNHNV and CDR2 YYDKDF (reference sequence). Between the trimmed V and J ends, which lost 5 bases and 0 bases, there was a span of 7 bases. The CDR3 length is 13 residues. The chain's CDR3 is CATSPGLNTEAFF. The CDR3 DNA sequence: TGTGCCACCAGCCCGGGGCTGAACACTGAAGCTTTCTTT.

The chain couples TRBV7-3 to TRBJ2-1; TRBD2 aligns across 10 bases. The ends lost 0 bases at V and 6 bases at J; junction bases unmatched: 5. Germline V CDR1 and CDR2: SGHTA, FQGTGA. This CDR3 comprises 16 residues. The CDR3: CASSLTRLAGVNEQFF. The CDR3 bases are TGTGCCAGCAGCTTAACGCGGCTAGCGGGAGTCAATGAGCAGTTCTTC.

The genes are TRBV30 and TRBJ1-1; the D is unclear. The CDR3 sequence is 12 residues long. Deletions cut 0 bases from V and 11 bases from J, with 13 bases between. Germline CDR1 reads GTSNPN; CDR2 reads SVGIG (reference sequence). CDR3 nucleotide sequence: TGTGCCTGGAGTGTCCCGCCAGGCCGGGCTTTCTTT. Protein product: CAWSVPPGRAFF.

This rearrangement joins TRBV4-1 to TRBJ2-2; 10 nucleotides agree with TRBD2. With 3 bases clipped from V and 6 bases from J, the junction kept 7 bases outside the gene matches. CDR1 and CDR2 from the germline V gene are MGHRA and YSYEKL. CDR3 length: 16 residues. The CDR3 DNA is TGCGCCAGCAGCCAGCCTACTAGCGGGAAGGCCGGGGAGCTGTTTTTT. Amino acid sequence: CASSQPTSGKAGELFF.

The chain recombines TRBV7-6 with TRBJ2-5; D perhaps matches TRBD2 (5 bases). CDR1 and CDR2 from the germline V gene are SGHVS and FNYEAQ. Trimming removed 1 base at V and 2 bases at J, with 8 bases between. The CDR3 covers 14 residues. The CDR3 loop reads CASSLDSGQETQYF. The DNA of the CDR3 is TGTGCCAGCAGCTTAGACAGCGGACAAGAGACCCAGTACTTC.

The chain uses TRBV21-1 and TRBJ2-7; TRBD2, the table's D call, lacks a check against the DNA. TRBV21-1 constitutes a pseudogene. CDR3 size: 15 residues. The CDR3 DNA reads TGTGCCAGGGCCTACGGCCAGCCTAGCTCCTACGAGCAGTACTTC. Translated: CARAYGQPSSYEQYF.